This TCR beta chain emerged from a study of T cells in tuberculosis. Study-level background: Sequenced TCRs come from CD1B-GMM tetramer-binding T cells. Points from the study as a whole: Samples were chosen by availability of cryopreserved specimens. The TCR-beta difference was not significant; alpha differences partly reflected length.

Each donor contributed 100,000 or so T cells on average, unsorted. Only in-frame clones appear in the TCRdb table, and some are missing; sequencing was by immunoSEQ multiplex PCR. The data hold 30,000 to 35,000 clones, with roughly 92% observed a single time. Points on this clone: Antigen specificity is unknown.

The origin of this receptor is a donor aged 10-29 years with latent tuberculosis or without tuberculosis infection. Some clones in this sample may be carry-over from other donors' samples. The sample was PBMCs.

The CDR3 region is CASIWGGTTGELFF. CDR3 DNA sequence: TGTGCCAGCATTTGGGGGGGTACTACCGGGGAGCTGTTTTTT. This chain links TRBV27 with TRBJ2-2; 7 nucleotides agree with TRBD2. After removal of 7 bases from V and 5 bases from J, the junction contained 7 bases not matched to a gene. The CDR3 consists of 14 residues. Germline CDR1 MNHEY, CDR2 SMNVEV (reference sequence).